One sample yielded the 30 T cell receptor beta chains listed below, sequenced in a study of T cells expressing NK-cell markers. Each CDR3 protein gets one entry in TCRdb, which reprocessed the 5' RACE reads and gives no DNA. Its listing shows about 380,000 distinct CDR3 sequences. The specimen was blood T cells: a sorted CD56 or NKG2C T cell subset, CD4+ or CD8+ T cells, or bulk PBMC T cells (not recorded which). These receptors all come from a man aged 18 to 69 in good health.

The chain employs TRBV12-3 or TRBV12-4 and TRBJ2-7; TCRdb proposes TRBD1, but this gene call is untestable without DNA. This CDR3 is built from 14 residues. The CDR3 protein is CASRDGQGSYEQYF.

The chain's CDR3 is CASSRYGGADTQYF. The V and J genes are TRBV7-2 and TRBJ2-3; the D gene TCRdb calls, TRBD1, cannot be checked with no DNA. Germline CDR1 reads SGHTA; CDR2 reads FQGNSA. CDR3 length: 14 residues.

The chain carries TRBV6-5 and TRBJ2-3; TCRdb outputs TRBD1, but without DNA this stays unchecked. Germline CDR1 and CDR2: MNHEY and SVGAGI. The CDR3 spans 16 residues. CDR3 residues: CASSYSITDSGGTQYF.

This CDR3 reads CAIRPQGANGELFF. The chain links TRBV10-3 to TRBJ2-2; the D call from TCRdb, TRBD1, cannot be confirmed without DNA. The CDR3 contains 14 residues. Per germline, CDR1 ENHRY and CDR2 SYGVKD.

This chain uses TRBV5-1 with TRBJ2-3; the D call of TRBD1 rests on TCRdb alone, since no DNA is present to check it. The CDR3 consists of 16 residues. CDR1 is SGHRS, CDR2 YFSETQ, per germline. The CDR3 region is CASSESPGPPTDTQYF.

This CDR3 reads CASTETGNRADTQYF. J is TRBJ2-3 and V is TRBV6-4; TCRdb's assignment of TRBD1 cannot be checked, as there is no DNA. Per germline, CDR1 MRHNA and CDR2 SNTAGT. The CDR3 runs 15 residues.

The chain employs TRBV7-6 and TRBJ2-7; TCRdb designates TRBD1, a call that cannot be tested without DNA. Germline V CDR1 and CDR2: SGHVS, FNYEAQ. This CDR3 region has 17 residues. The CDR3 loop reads CASSPLGIRQFTYEQYF.

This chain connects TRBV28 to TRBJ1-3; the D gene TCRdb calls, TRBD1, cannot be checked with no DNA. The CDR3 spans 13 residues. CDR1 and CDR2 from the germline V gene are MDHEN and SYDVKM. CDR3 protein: CASSFRGGNTIYF.

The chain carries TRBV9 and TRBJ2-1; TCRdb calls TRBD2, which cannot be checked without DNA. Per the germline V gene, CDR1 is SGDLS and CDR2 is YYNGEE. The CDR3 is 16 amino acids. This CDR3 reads CASSATGTSPLDEQFF.

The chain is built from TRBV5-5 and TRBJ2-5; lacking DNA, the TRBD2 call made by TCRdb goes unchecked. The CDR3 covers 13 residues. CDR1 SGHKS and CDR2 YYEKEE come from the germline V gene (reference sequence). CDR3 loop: CASRRRGQETQYF.

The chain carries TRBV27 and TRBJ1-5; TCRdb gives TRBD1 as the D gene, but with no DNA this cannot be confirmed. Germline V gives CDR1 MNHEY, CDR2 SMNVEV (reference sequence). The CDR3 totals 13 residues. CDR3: CASRETGWQPQHF.

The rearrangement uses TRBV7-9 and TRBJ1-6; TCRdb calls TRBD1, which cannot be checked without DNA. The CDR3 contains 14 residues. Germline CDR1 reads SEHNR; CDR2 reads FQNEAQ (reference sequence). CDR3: CASSLRDGDSPLHF. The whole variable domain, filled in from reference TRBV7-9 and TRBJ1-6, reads DTGVSQNPRHKITKRGQNVTFRCDPISEHNRLYWYRQTLGQGPEFLTYFQNEAQLEKSRLLSDRFSAERPKGSFSTLEIQRTEQGDSAMYLCASSLRDGDSPLHFGNGTRLTVT.

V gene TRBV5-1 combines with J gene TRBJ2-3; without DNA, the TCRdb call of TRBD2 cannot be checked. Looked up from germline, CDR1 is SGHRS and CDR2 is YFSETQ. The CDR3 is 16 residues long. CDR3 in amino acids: CASSTPLTSDTDTQYF. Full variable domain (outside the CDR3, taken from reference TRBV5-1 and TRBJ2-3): KAGVTQTPRYLIKTRGQQVTLSCSPISGHRSVSWYQQTPGQGLQFLFEYFSETQRNKGNFPGRFSGRQFSNSRSEMNVSTLELGDSALYLCASSTPLTSDTDTQYFGPGTRLTVL.

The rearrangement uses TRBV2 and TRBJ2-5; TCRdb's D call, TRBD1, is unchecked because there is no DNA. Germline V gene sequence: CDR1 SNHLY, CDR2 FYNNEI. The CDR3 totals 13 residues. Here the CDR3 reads CASAEGAWETQYF.

The CDR3 reads CASSPLPGADSPLHF. The gene calls are TRBV18 and TRBJ1-6; the D gene TCRdb calls, TRBD1, cannot be checked with no DNA. Germline CDR1 KGHSH, CDR2 LQKENI. The CDR3 spans 15 residues.

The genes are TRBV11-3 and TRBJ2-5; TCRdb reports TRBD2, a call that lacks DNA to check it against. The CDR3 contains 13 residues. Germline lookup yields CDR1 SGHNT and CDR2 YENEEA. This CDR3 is CASSSLGGGTQYF.

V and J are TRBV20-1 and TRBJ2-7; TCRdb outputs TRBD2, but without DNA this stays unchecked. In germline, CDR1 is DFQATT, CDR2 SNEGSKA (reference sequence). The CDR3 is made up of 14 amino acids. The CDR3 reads CSAEDPRIPYEQYF.

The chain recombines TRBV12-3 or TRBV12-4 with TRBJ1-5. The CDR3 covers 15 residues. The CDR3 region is CASGLGTKSNQPQHF.

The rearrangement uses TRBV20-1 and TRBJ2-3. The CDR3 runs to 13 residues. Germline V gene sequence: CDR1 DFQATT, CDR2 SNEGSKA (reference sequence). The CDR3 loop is CSAKNVYADTQYF.

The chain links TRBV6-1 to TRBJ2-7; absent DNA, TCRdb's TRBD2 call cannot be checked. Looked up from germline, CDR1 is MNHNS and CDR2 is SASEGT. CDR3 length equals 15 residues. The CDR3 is CASSEPSGGTYEQYF.

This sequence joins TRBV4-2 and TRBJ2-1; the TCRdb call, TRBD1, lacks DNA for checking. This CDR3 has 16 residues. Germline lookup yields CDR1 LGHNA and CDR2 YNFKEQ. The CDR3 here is CASSQDQADRGSEQFF.

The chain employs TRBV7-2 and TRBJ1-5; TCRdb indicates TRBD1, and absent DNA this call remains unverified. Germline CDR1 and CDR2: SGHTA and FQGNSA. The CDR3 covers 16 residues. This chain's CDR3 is CASTLGGQTSNQPQHF.

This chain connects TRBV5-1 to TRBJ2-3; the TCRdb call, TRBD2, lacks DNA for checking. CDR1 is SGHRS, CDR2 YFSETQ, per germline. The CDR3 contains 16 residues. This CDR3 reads CASSLFSRGATDTQYF.

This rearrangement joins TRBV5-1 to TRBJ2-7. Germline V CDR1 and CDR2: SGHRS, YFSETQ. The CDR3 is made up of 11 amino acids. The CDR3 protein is CASSLGDEQYF. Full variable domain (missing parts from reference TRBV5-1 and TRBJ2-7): KAGVTQTPRYLIKTRGQQVTLSCSPISGHRSVSWYQQTPGQGLQFLFEYFSETQRNKGNFPGRFSGRQFSNSRSEMNVSTLELGDSALYLCASSLGDEQYFGPGTRLTVT.

CDR3: CASSMGVETDTQYF. This chain joins TRBV19 and TRBJ2-3; TCRdb's D call of TRBD1 is untestable without DNA. Per the germline V gene, CDR1 is LNHDA and CDR2 is SQIVND (reference sequence). The CDR3 contains 14 residues.

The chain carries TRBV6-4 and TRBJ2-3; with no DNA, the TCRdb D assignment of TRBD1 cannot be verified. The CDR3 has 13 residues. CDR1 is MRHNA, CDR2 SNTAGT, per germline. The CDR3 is CASSAGETDTQYF.

The CDR3 sequence: CASSAGQGTQETQYF. The J gene is TRBJ2-5, the V gene TRBV12-3 or TRBV12-4; the D call from TCRdb, TRBD1, cannot be confirmed without DNA. The CDR3 has 15 amino acids.

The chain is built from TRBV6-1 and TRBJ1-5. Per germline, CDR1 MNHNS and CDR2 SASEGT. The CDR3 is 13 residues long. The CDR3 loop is CASTLEVNQPQHF.

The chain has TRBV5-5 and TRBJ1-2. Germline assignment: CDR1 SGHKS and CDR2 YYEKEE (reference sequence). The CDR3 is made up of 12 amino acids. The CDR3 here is CASSDVTYGYTF.

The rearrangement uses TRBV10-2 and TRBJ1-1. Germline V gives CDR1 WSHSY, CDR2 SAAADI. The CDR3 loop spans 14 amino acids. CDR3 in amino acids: CASADTTGSTEAFF.